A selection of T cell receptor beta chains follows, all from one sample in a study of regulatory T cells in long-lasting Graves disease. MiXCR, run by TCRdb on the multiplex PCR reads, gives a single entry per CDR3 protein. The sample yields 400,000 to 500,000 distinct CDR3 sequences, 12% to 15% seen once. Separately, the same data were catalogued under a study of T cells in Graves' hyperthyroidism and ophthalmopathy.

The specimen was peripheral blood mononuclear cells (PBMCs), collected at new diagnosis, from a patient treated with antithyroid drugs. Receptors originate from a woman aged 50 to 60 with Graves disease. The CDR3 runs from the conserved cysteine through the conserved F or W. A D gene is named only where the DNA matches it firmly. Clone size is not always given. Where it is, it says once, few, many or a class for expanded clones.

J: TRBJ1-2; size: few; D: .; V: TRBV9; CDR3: CASSVATGNRANYGYTF; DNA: TGTGCCAGCAGCGTAGCTACTGGGAACAGGGCTAACTATGGCTACACCTTC
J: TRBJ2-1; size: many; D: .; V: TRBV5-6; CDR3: CASSLTFKQFF; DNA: TGTGCCAGCAGCTTGACCTTTAAGCAGTTCTTC
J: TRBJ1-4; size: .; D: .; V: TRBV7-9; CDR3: CASSLSFAVPNEKLFF; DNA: TGTGCCAGCAGCTTATCTTTCGCGGTACCTAATGAAAAACTGTTTTTT
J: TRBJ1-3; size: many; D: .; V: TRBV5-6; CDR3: CASSLGQRSGNTIYF; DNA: TGTGCCAGCAGCTTGGGACAGCGCTCTGGAAACACCATATATTTT
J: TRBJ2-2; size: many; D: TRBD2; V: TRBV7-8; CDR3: CASSSTLAGVNTGELFF; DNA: TGTGCCAGCAGCTCAACACTAGCGGGAGTGAACACCGGGGAGCTGTTTTTT
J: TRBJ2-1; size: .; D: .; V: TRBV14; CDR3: CASSYRPGLAYNEQFF; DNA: TGTGCCAGCAGCTACAGACCGGGACTCGCATACAATGAGCAGTTCTTC
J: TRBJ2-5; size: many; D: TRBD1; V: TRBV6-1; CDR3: CASSVGTGDWETQYF; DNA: TGTGCCAGCAGTGTGGGGACAGGGGATTGGGAGACCCAGTACTTC
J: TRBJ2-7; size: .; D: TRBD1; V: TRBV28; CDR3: CASSNPGQGYEQYF; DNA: TGTGCCAGCAGTAACCCGGGACAGGGCTACGAGCAGTACTTC
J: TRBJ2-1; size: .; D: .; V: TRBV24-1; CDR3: CATSGVGDLSYNEQFF; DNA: TGTGCCACCAGTGGGGTCGGGGACCTCTCCTACAATGAGCAGTTCTTC
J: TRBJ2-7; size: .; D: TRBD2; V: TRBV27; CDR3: CASSLASGATYEQYF; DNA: TGTGCCAGCAGTTTAGCGAGCGGGGCGACCTACGAGCAGTACTTC
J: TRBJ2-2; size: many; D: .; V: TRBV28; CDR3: CASSRPSENTGELFF; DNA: TGTGCCAGCAGTAGACCCAGCGAGAACACCGGGGAGCTGTTTTTT
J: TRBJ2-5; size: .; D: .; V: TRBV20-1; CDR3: CSARVRAGGETQYF; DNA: TGCAGTGCTAGGGTTCGGGCAGGAGGGGAGACCCAGTACTTC
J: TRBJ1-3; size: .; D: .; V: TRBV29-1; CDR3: CSVEDYNSGNTIYF; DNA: TGCAGCGTTGAAGATTACAACTCTGGAAACACCATATATTTT
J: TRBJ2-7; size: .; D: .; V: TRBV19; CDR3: CASSMAAGEQYF; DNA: TGTGCCAGTAGTATGGCGGCGGGAGAGCAGTACTTC
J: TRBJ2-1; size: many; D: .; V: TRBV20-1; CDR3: CSVWDTAPHEQFF; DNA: TGCAGTGTTTGGGACACCGCTCCCCATGAGCAGTTCTTC
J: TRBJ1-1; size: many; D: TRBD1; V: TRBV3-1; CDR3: CATQTGTGSTEAFF; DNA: TGTGCCACCCAAACCGGGACAGGGAGCACTGAAGCTTTCTTT
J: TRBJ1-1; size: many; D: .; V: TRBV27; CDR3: CASSPTRQRLNTEAFF; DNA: TGTGCCAGCAGTCCCACCCGACAGCGCTTGAACACTGAAGCTTTCTTT
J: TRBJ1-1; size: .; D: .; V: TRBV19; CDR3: CASSLGGGPTEAFF; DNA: TGTGCCAGTAGTCTCGGGGGGGGGCCGACTGAAGCTTTCTTT
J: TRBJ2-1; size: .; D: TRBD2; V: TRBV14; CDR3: CASSQQGTTTKFF; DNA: TGTGCCAGCAGCCAACAAGGGACTACTACAAAGTTCTTC
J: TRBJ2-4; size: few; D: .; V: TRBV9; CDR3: CASSGGAKNIQYF; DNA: TGTGCCAGCAGCGGCGGGGCCAAAAACATTCAGTACTTC
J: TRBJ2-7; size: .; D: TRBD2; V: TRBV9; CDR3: CASSVGLALPYEQYF; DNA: TGTGCCAGCAGCGTAGGACTAGCGTTACCCTACGAGCAGTACTTC
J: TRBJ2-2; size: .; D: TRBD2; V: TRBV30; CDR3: CAWSPPGTGGLAGEAGELFF; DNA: TGTGCCTGGAGTCCCCCTGGGACAGGGGGACTAGCGGGAGAAGCCGGGGAGCTGTTTTTT
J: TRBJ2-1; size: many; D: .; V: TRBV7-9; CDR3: CASRTGYNEQFF; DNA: TGTGCCAGCAGGACGGGTTACAATGAGCAGTTCTTC
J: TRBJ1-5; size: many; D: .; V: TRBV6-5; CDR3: CASSYSIPGDQPQHF; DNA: TGTGCCAGCAGTTACTCGATCCCCGGGGACCAGCCCCAGCATTTT
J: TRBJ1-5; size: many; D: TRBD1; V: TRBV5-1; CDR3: CASSLTGASNQPQHF; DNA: TGTGCCAGCAGCCTGACAGGGGCTAGCAATCAGCCCCAGCATTTT
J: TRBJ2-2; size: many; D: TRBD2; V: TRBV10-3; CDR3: CATRTSGTFANTGELFF; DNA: TGTGCCACTAGGACTAGCGGGACCTTCGCGAACACCGGGGAGCTGTTTTTT
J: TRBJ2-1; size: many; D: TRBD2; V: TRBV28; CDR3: CASSGGLAGGYNEQFF; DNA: TGTGCCAGCAGTGGGGGACTAGCGGGAGGATACAATGAGCAGTTCTTC